These 2 T cell receptor beta chains were all obtained from the same sample, sequenced in a study of cytomegalovirus exposure and HLA in healthy donors. Some clones are missing from TCRdb's copy, which holds only in-frame ones; the method was immunoSEQ multiplex PCR. Altogether about 220,000 clones are present, 80% to 90% being singletons, with the ten largest covering around 2.6%. Sequenced material: PBMCs. The receptors here all came from a young man in good health and CMV-seronegative.

The CDR3: CASSSGLAGGGNEQFF. CDR3 nucleotides: TGCGCCAGCAGCTCGGGACTAGCGGGAGGGGGAAATGAGCAGTTCTTC. The chain uses TRBV5-1 and TRBJ2-1, with 16 bases lining up with TRBD2. The CDR3 covers 16 residues. Germline values: CDR1 SGHRS, CDR2 YFSETQ. The ends lost 3 bases at V and 7 bases at J; junction bases unmatched: 4.

The CDR3 region is CASSPLYRGSEQYF. The CDR3, as DNA: TGTGCCAGCAGTCCCTTATACAGGGGCTCCGAGCAGTACTTC. V gene TRBV6-6 combines with J gene TRBJ2-7, with 7 bases matching TRBD1. Germline-derived CDR1 and CDR2 are MNHNY and SVGAGI (reference sequence). CDR3 length equals 14 residues. Trimming cost V 5 bases and J 6 bases; bases outside gene matches: 10.